Presented here are 28 T cell receptor beta chains from one specimen sequenced in a study of TIL therapy for anti-PD-1-resistant metastatic lung cancer. Time point in this sample: pre-treatment sample, taken before nivolumab and TIL therapy. The tumor samples were excised metastases, mostly pleural nodules or supraclavicular lymph nodes. The immunoSEQ assay was v3. TCRdb's copy holds only in-frame clones and misses some; the assay was immunoSEQ multiplex PCR. The sample holds around 100,000 clones, around 71% seen once. Sample: tumor tissue, taken at baseline. Receptor source: a person aged 25 to 79 with non-small cell lung cancer.

The chain recombines TRBV19 with TRBJ1-2; D gene ambiguous. Trimming cost V 7 bases and J 4 bases, with 13 bases left between them. The CDR3 contains 13 residues. Germline CDR1 reads LNHDA; CDR2 reads SQIVND (reference sequence). The DNA of the CDR3 is TGTGCCAGTATGATAAGGAACGGCTATGGCTACACCTTC. This codes for CASMIRNGYGYTF.

The rearrangement links TRBV24-1 to TRBJ2-3; possible D gene TRBD2, 6 bases. Deletions cut 2 bases from V and 1 base from J, with 9 bases between. Germline V CDR1 and CDR2: KGHDR, SFDVKD. The CDR3 spans 15 residues. This CDR3 is CATSDSPGGTDTQYF. The CDR3 nucleotides are TGTGCCACCAGTGATTCTCCGGGAGGCACAGATACGCAGTATTTT.

This clone was seen more than once but under ten times. This sample includes further DNA sequences coding for the same CDR3. The rearrangement joins TRBV30 to TRBJ2-6, with 7 nucleotides matching TRBD1. The germline CDR1 and CDR2 sequences are GTSNPN and SVGIG (reference sequence). After removal of 0 bases from V and 2 bases from J, the junction contained 1 base not matched to a gene. This CDR3 has 15 residues. The chain's CDR3 is CAWSVTGAGANVLTF. CDR3 DNA sequence: TGTGCCTGGAGTGTCACAGGGGCTGGGGCCAACGTCCTGACTTTC.

This chain links TRBV28 with TRBJ2-5; 7 bases map to TRBD2. CDR1 and CDR2 (germline): MDHEN, SYDVKM. The CDR3 has 14 amino acids. J gave up 2 bases and V 7 bases, and 7 bases lay outside the gene matches. The CDR3 loop is CASKRDYLQETQYF. The CDR3 DNA reads as TGTGCCAGCAAACGGGACTATCTACAAGAGACCCAGTACTTC.

This clone was recorded a few times. The chain has TRBV4-1 and TRBJ2-1, with TRBD2 identical over 7 bases. The CDR3 contains 14 residues. In germline, CDR1 is MGHRA, CDR2 YSYEKL. V was clipped by 4 bases and J by 4 bases; unmatched bases: 4. CDR3 sequence (DNA): TGCGCCAGCAGCCCTGGGACTACTTACAATGAGCAGTTCTTC. Its protein is CASSPGTTYNEQFF.

This clone was detected only a few times. V usage is TRBV19 and J usage is TRBJ2-1, with 8 bases matching TRBD2. Germline CDR1 and CDR2: LNHDA and SQIVND (reference sequence). The V gene end was trimmed by 7 bases and the J gene end by 1 base; junction bases not matched to a gene: 3. This CDR3 is 14 amino acids long. The CDR3 is CASNLAGSYNEQFF. The CDR3 DNA is TGTGCCAGTAACCTAGCGGGTTCCTACAATGAGCAGTTCTTC.

J is TRBJ2-3 and V is TRBV4-1; 7 bases are shared with TRBD2. The trim removed 1 base at V and 6 bases at J, leaving 1 base unmatched. Germline loops: CDR1 MGHRA, CDR2 YSYEKL. CDR3 length equals 13 residues. The CDR3 loop reads CASSQGTRDTQYF. CDR3 DNA: TGCGCCAGCAGCCAAGGGACTAGGGATACGCAGTATTTT.

The chain links TRBV14 to TRBJ2-1; 7 nucleotides agree with TRBD2. This CDR3 region has 15 residues. Germline V gene sequence: CDR1 SGHDN, CDR2 FVKESK. V shed 4 bases, J shed 2 bases, and the junction held 5 bases outside the gene matches. CDR3 DNA sequence: TGTGCCAGCAGCCGAGCGGGGACGACCTACAATGAGCAGTTCTTC. This gives the protein CASSRAGTTYNEQFF.

V gene TRBV7-2 combines with J gene TRBJ2-1, with D perhaps TRBD1 (5 bases). Germline CDR1 is SGHTA and CDR2 is FQGNSA. Between the trimmed V and J ends, which lost 1 base and 6 bases, there was a span of 13 bases. This CDR3 has 15 residues. CDR3 DNA: TGTGCCAGCAGCTTAGGTGGCCTTGGGGCCAATGAGCAGTTCTTC. The encoded protein is CASSLGGLGANEQFF.

This clone is a singleton in its sample. The chain has TRBV2 and TRBJ1-1, with D tentatively TRBD1 (5 bases). V was trimmed by 4 bases and J by 1 base, leaving 10 bases between them. The length of the CDR3 is 14 residues. CDR1 and CDR2 (germline): SNHLY, FYNNEI. The CDR3 reads CASSVGGGNTEAFF. The CDR3 region has the DNA TGTGCCAGCAGTGTGGGGGGAGGGAACACTGAAGCTTTCTTT.

The V call is TRBV27, the J call TRBJ1-4; D gene uncertain. V was clipped by 6 bases and J by 0 bases, with 8 bases between them. From germline, CDR1 is MNHEY and CDR2 SMNVEV (reference sequence). The CDR3 is 14 amino acids. CDR3 DNA: TGTGCCAGCAGGCAGACAACAACTAATGAAAAACTGTTTTTT. Translation: CASRQTTTNEKLFF. Full variable domain (remainder filled in from reference TRBV27 and TRBJ1-4): EAQVTQNPRYLITVTGKKLTVTCSQNMNHEYMSWYRQDPGLGLRQIYYSMNVEVTDKGDVPEGYKVSRKEKRNFPLILESPSPNQTSLYFCASRQTTTNEKLFFGSGTQLSVL.

This clone occurred a few times. For the CDR3, the DNA is TGTGCCAGCAGCTTAAGGGGTGGGAACACCGGGGAGCTGTTTTTT. Translation: CASSLRGGNTGELFF. V usage is TRBV7-3 and J usage is TRBJ2-2; D unresolved. The germline V gene has CDR1 SGHTA and CDR2 FQGTGA. The V end was cut by 1 base, the J end by 1 base, with 7 bases between. The CDR3 is 15 residues long. Combining the CDR3 with reference TRBV7-3 and TRBJ2-2 gives the whole variable domain GAGVSQTPSNKVTEKGKYVELRCDPISGHTALYWYRQSLGQGPEFLIYFQGTGAADDSGLPNDRFFAVRPEGSVSTLKIQRTERGDSAVYLCASSLRGGNTGELFFGEGSRLTVL.

This CDR3 is CASGTAGPEYNEQFF. For the CDR3, the DNA is TGTGCCAGCGGAACAGCGGGTCCCGAATACAATGAGCAGTTCTTC. The V call is TRBV7-2, the J call TRBJ2-1, with a tentative D call TRBD2 (6 bases). The CDR3 has 15 residues. Trimming stripped 8 bases from V and 4 bases from J, with 18 bases between. The V gene's germline CDR1 is SGHTA and CDR2 FQGNSA. Using reference TRBV7-2 and TRBJ2-1 for the parts outside the CDR3, the full variable domain is GAGVSQSPSNKVTEKGKDVELRCDPISGHTALYWYRQSLGQGLEFLIYFQGNSAPDKSGLPSDRFSAERTGGSVSTLTIQRTQQEDSAVYLCASGTAGPEYNEQFFGPGTRLTVL.

V and J are TRBV27 and TRBJ1-6; D perhaps matches TRBD1 (5 bases). This CDR3 contains 15 residues. The V end was cut by 5 bases, the J end by 9 bases, with 17 bases between. The germline CDR1 and CDR2 sequences are MNHEY and SMNVEV (reference sequence). CDR3 in amino acids: CASSSYVRGGSPLHF. CDR3 coding DNA: TGTGCCAGCAGTAGTTATGTGAGGGGAGGTTCACCCCTCCACTTT.

The rearrangement uses TRBV30 and TRBJ1-4; D might be TRBD1 (6 bases). CDR3 length equals 15 residues. V was cut by 1 base and J by 7 bases, with 16 bases left in between. Germline lookup yields CDR1 GTSNPN and CDR2 SVGIG (reference sequence). Here the CDR3 reads CAWSAGLTGSEKLFF. CDR3 DNA: TGTGCCTGGAGTGCGGGTCTTACAGGGTCTGAAAAACTGTTTTTT.

This clone has only a few counts. This chain links TRBV4-2 with TRBJ1-6; 7 bases are shared with TRBD1. After removal of 1 base from V and 13 bases from J, the junction contained 7 bases not matched to a gene. Germline assignment: CDR1 LGHNA and CDR2 YNFKEQ. This CDR3 spans 14 amino acids. CDR3 nucleotides: TGTGCCAGCAGCCAAGCCGCGCAGGGGGATCCCCTCCACTTT. Translation: CASSQAAQGDPLHF.

The chain has TRBV11-1 and TRBJ2-1; unclear D gene. CDR3 size: 12 residues. Deletions cut 4 bases from V and 6 bases from J, with 7 bases between. The germline CDR1 and CDR2 sequences are SGHAT and FQDESV (reference sequence). CDR3 bases: TGTGCCAGCAGCTCAAACCGCAATGAGCAGTTCTTC. Protein sequence: CASSSNRNEQFF.

The J gene is TRBJ1-4, the V gene TRBV2, with D unclear. Germline CDR1 SNHLY, CDR2 FYNNEI. With 7 bases removed from V and 7 bases from J, the gap between germline ends came to 13 bases. CDR3 length equals 13 residues. The CDR3 region has the DNA TGTGCCAGCAACCGGGATGGCGGTGAAAAACTGTTTTTT. This gives the protein CASNRDGGEKLFF.

J is TRBJ2-7 and V is TRBV18; 9 nucleotides align to TRBD1. The CDR3 covers 15 residues. The germline V gene has CDR1 KGHSH and CDR2 LQKENI. After removal of 3 bases from V and 6 bases from J, the junction contained 9 bases not matched to a gene. The CDR3 nucleotides are TGTGCCAGCTCACCGCGGACAGGGGAGAGCGGCGAGCAGTACTTC. Encoded protein: CASSPRTGESGEQYF.

This chain uses TRBV7-9 with TRBJ1-1, with D maybe TRBD1 (5 bases). V dropped 1 base and J dropped 1 base, with 10 bases sitting between them. Germline CDR1 and CDR2: SEHNR and FQNEAQ (reference sequence). The CDR3 spans 15 residues. The CDR3 region is CASSLGAGGNTEAFF. DNA for the CDR3: TGTGCCAGCAGCTTAGGGGCGGGGGGGAACACTGAAGCTTTCTTT. The variable domain in full, with the rest retrieved from reference TRBV7-9 and TRBJ1-1, is DTGVSQNPRHKITKRGQNVTFRCDPISEHNRLYWYRQTLGQGPEFLTYFQNEAQLEKSRLLSDRFSAERPKGSFSTLEIQRTEQGDSAMYLCASSLGAGGNTEAFFGQGTRLTVV.

There are a few counts of this clone. The chain combines TRBV5-4 with TRBJ2-2; no clear D. The V gene's germline CDR1 is SGHNT and CDR2 YYREEE (reference sequence). This CDR3 spans 15 amino acids. V was cut by 4 bases and J by 1 base, with 11 bases left in between. The CDR3 sequence: CASSRGDLNTGELFF. Here the CDR3 DNA reads TGTGCCAGCAGCAGAGGAGACCTGAACACCGGGGAGCTGTTTTTT. The variable domain in full, with the rest retrieved from reference TRBV5-4 and TRBJ2-2, is ETGVTQSPTHLIKTRGQQVTLRCSSQSGHNTVSWYQQALGQGPQFIFQYYREEENGRGNFPPRFSGLQFPNYSSELNVNALELDDSALYLCASSRGDLNTGELFFGEGSRLTVL.

This clone has just a few counts. The chain is built from TRBV7-2 and TRBJ2-7, with TRBD2 as a possible D gene (5 bases). V gave up 4 bases and J gave up 6 bases, with 13 bases separating them. CDR3 length: 13 amino acids. Germline V gene lookup returns CDR1 SGHTA and CDR2 FQGNSA. The CDR3 spells CASSSGRGGEQYF. The CDR3 coding sequence is TGTGCCAGCAGCTCGGGCCGGGGTGGCGAGCAGTACTTC. The variable domain in full, with the rest retrieved from reference TRBV7-2 and TRBJ2-7, is GAGVSQSPSNKVTEKGKDVELRCDPISGHTALYWYRQSLGQGLEFLIYFQGNSAPDKSGLPSDRFSAERTGGSVSTLTIQRTQQEDSAVYLCASSSGRGGEQYFGPGTRLTVT.

V and J are TRBV24-1 and TRBJ1-2, with TRBD1 matching 9 bases. J lost 6 bases, V lost 4 bases, and 5 bases had no gene match. Germline CDR1 KGHDR, CDR2 SFDVKD. This CDR3 comprises 14 residues. CDR3 amino acids: CATSDPRTGDGYTF. Written as DNA, the CDR3 is TGTGCCACCAGTGACCCGCGGACAGGGGATGGCTACACCTTC.

This clone was seen a single time. The V and J genes are TRBV6-1 and TRBJ2-2, with 13 bases aligning to TRBD2. This CDR3 is built from 22 residues. Trimming cost V 0 bases and J 1 base; bases outside gene matches: 14. Germline CDR1 MNHNS, CDR2 SASEGT. This CDR3 is CASSEAVGGWGLAGLNTGELFF. DNA for the CDR3: TGTGCCAGCAGTGAAGCAGTAGGGGGTTGGGGACTAGCGGGGTTGAACACCGGGGAGCTGTTTTTT.

The chain has TRBV24-1 and TRBJ1-1; maybe TRBD1 (6 bases). CDR1 is KGHDR and CDR2 is SFDVKD in the germline V gene. The V end was cut by 2 bases, the J end by 2 bases, with 11 bases between. The CDR3 contains 15 residues. The CDR3 loop reads CATSDSGQPNTEAFF. Here the CDR3 DNA reads TGTGCCACCAGTGATTCCGGACAGCCTAACACTGAAGCTTTCTTT.

This clone has a single count. The V gene is TRBV6-6, the J gene TRBJ2-1; maybe TRBD1 (6 bases). CDR1 MNHNY and CDR2 SVGAGI come from the germline V gene (reference sequence). The ends were cut back, 2 bases at V and 8 bases at J, with 7 bases in the middle. The CDR3 covers 12 residues. CDR3 bases: TGTGCCAGCAGTTACGAGGGGGATGAGCAGTTCTTC. Its protein product is CASSYEGDEQFF.

This clone was seen a handful of times. The chain links TRBV4-1 to TRBJ1-6, with 7 bases matching TRBD1. With V trimmed by 4 bases and J by 8 bases, 8 bases remained unmatched. Germline CDR1 reads MGHRA; CDR2 reads YSYEKL. This CDR3 is 15 amino acids long. CDR3: CASSRRQGVDSPLHF. The CDR3 region has the DNA TGCGCCAGCAGCCGCCGACAGGGAGTTGATTCACCCCTCCACTTT.

The chain is built from TRBV7-9 and TRBJ1-2; D is ambiguous. The CDR3 has 12 residues. V gave up 3 bases and J gave up 3 bases, with 5 bases separating them. Germline V gives CDR1 SEHNR, CDR2 FQNEAQ (reference sequence). CDR3 in DNA: TGTGCCAGCAGCTTGAACGACTATGGCTACACCTTC. Translated, it gives CASSLNDYGYTF.